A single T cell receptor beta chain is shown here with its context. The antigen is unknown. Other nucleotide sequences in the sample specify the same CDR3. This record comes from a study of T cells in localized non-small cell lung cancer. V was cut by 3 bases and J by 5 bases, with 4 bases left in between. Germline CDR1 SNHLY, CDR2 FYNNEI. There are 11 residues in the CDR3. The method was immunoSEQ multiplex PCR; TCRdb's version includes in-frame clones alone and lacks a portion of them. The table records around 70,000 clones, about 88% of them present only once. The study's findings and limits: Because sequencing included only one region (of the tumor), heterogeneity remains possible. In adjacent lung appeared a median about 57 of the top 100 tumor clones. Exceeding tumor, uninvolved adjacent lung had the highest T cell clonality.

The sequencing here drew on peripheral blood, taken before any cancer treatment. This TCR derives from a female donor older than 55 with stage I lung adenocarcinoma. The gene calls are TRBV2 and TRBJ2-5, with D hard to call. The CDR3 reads CASSEGETQYF. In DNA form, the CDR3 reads TGTGCCAGCAGTGAGGGGGAGACCCAGTACTTC.